This TCR beta chain was recorded in a study of shared clonotypes between healthy human individuals. Looking at the study overall: Samples came from two female and a few male donors aged 18 to 49.

Among the unsorted PBMC samples, replicate PCRs used about 310 ng DNA, approximately 30,000 T cell genomes. The method was immunoSEQ multiplex PCR; TCRdb's version includes in-frame clones alone and lacks a portion of them. The data contain 75,000 to 100,000 clones, around half of them singletons. CDR3 length: 15 amino acids. The V and J ends lost 4 bases and 7 bases, in that order; junction bases with no gene match: 3. Germline-derived CDR1 and CDR2 are MGHRA and YSYEKL. This clone is classed as medium-sized. The genes are TRBV4-1 and TRBJ2-1; the match to TRBD2 covers 14 bases. The clonotype comes from a middle-aged woman in good health. Some clones in this sample may be carry-over from other donors' samples. The specimen was PBMCs. CDR3 amino acids: CASSPGLAGENEQFF. The CDR3 nucleotides read TGCGCCAGCAGCCCGGGACTAGCGGGAGAGAATGAGCAGTTCTTC.